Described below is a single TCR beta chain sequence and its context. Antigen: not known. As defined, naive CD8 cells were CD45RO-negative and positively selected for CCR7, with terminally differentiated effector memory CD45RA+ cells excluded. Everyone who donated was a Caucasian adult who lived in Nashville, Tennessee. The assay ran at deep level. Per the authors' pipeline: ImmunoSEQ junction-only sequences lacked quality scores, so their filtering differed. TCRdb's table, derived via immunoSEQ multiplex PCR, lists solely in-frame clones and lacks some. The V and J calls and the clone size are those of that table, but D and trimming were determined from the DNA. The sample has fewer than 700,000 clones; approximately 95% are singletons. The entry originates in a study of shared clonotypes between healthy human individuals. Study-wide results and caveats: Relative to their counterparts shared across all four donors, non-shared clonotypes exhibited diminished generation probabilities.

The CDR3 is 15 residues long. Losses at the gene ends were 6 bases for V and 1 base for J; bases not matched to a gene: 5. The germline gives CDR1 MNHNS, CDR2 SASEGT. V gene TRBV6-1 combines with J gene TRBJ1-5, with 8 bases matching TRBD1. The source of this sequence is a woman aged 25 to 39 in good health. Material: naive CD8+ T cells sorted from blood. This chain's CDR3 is CASRPDRESNQPQHF. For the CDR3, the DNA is TGTGCCAGCAGGCCGGACAGGGAAAGCAATCAGCCCCAGCATTTT.